This TCR beta chain originates from a study of shared clonotypes between healthy human individuals. Trimming removed 0 bases at V and 7 bases at J, with 3 bases between. The length of the CDR3 is 12 residues. CDR1 is MNHEY, CDR2 SMNVEV, per germline (reference sequence). TCRdb's copy holds only in-frame clones and misses some; the assay was immunoSEQ multiplex PCR. This sample has 2 million to 2.5 million clones; roughly 93% occur once, and the top ten carry approximately 0.35%. The sequenced sample consisted of naive CD4+ T cells from PBMCs. Subset of the sample: CD45RA+ positively selected. This chain links TRBV27 with TRBJ2-2; D call uncertain. This receptor was obtained from a young man in good health. Some clones in this sample may be carry-over from other donors' samples. The CDR3 reads CASSLSIGELFF. DNA of the CDR3: TGTGCCAGCAGTTTATCCATCGGGGAGCTGTTTTTT.